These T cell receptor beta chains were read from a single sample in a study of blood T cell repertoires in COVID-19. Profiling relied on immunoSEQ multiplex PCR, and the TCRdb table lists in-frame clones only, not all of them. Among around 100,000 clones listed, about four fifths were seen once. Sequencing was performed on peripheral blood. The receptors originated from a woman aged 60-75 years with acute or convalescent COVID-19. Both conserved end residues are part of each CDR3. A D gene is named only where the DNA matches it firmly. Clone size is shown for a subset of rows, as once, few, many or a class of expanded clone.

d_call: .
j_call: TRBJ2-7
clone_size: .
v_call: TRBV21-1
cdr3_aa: CASSKLGSYEQYF
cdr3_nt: TGTGCCAGCAGCAAACTAGGATCCTACGAGCAGTACTTC

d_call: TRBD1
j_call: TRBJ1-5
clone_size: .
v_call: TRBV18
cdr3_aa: CASSSQQGVRQPQHF
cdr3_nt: TGTGCCAGCTCATCCCAACAGGGGGTGAGGCAGCCCCAGCATTTT

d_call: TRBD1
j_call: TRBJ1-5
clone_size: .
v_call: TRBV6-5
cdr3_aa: CASELGTGGNQPQHF
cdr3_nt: TGTGCCAGCGAGCTAGGGACAGGGGGCAATCAGCCCCAGCATTTT

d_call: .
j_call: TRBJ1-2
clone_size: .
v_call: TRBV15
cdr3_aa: CATSRVGARDNYGYTF
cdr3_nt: TGTGCCACCAGCAGAGTGGGGGCCAGGGATAACTATGGCTACACCTTC

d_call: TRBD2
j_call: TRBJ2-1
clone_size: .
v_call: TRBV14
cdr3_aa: CASSQRLAGGPANEQFF
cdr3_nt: TGTGCCAGCAGTCAGAGACTAGCGGGGGGGCCGGCCAATGAGCAGTTCTTC

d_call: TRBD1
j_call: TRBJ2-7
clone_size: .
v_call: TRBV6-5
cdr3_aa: CASSQDRAGEQYF
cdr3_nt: TGTGCCAGCAGTCAGGACAGGGCCGGCGAGCAGTACTTC

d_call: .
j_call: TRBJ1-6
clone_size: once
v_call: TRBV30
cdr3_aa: CASMTGIAPLHF
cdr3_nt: TGTGCCTCTATGACAGGTATTGCGCCCCTCCACTTT

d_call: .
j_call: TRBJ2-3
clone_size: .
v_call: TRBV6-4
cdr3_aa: CASSDSRGAIDTQYF
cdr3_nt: TGTGCCAGCAGTGACTCCAGGGGCGCGATAGATACGCAGTATTTT

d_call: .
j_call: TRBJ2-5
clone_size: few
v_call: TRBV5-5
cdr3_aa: CASSPRGRVDRETQYF
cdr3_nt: TGTGCCAGCAGCCCCCGAGGAAGGGTTGACAGGGAGACCCAGTACTTC

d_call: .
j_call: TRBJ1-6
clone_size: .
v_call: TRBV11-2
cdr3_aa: CASSLDASYNSPLHF
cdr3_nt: TGTGCCAGCAGCTTAGACGCCAGCTATAATTCACCCCTCCACTTT

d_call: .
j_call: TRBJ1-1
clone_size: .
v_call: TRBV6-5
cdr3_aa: CASRDLDEAFF
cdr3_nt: TGTGCCAGCAGAGACCTAGATGAAGCTTTCTTT

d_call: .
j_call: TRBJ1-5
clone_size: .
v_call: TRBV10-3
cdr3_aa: CAISAAGLQPQHF
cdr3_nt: TGTGCCATCAGTGCCGCGGGGCTCCAGCCCCAGCATTTT

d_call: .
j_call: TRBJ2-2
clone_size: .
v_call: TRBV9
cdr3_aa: CASSVGSGVNTGELFF
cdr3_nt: TGTGCCAGCAGCGTAGGTAGCGGTGTCAACACCGGGGAGCTGTTTTTT

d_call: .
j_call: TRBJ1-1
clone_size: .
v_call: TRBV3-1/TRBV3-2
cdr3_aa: CASSQAPGQNTEAFF
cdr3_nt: TGTGCCAGCAGCCAAGCACCGGGACAGAACACTGAAGCTTTCTTT

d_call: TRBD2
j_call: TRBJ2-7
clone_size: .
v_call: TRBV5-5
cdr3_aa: CASSLSLAGTYEQYF
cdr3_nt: TGTGCCAGCAGCTTGAGTCTAGCGGGGACCTACGAGCAGTACTTC

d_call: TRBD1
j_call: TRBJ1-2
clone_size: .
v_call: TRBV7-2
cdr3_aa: CASSPQDRDYGYTF
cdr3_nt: TGTGCCAGCAGCCCACAAGACAGGGACTATGGCTACACCTTC

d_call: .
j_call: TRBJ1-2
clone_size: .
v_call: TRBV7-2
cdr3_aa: CASSLGSPGYLYGYTF
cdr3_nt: TGTGCCAGCAGCTTAGGGTCCCCAGGCTACCTCTATGGCTACACCTTC

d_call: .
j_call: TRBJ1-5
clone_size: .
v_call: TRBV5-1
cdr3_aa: CASSPSGREGNQPQHF
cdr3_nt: TGCGCCAGCAGCCCCTCGGGAAGGGAGGGCAATCAGCCCCAGCATTTT

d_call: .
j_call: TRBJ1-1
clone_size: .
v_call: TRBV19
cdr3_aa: CASSQRDTMNTEAFF
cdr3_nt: TGTGCCAGTAGTCAGAGGGACACTATGAACACTGAAGCTTTCTTT

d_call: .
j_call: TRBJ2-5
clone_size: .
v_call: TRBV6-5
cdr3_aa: CASKTGTGVWTQYF
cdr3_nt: TGTGCCAGCAAAACCGGAACGGGGGTCTGGACCCAGTACTTC

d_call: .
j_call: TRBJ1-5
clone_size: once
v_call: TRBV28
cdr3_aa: CASSPLQSGGRNQPQHF
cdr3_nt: TGTGCCAGCAGCCCACTCCAATCGGGGGGGCGGAATCAGCCCCAGCATTTT

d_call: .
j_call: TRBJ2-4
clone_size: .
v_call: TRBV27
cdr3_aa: CASSPRQPIAKNIQYF
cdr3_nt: TGTGCCAGCAGCCCAAGACAACCTATAGCCAAAAACATTCAGTACTTC

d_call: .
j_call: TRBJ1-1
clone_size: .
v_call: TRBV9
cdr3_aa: CASSVGPLPGETEAFF
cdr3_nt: TGTGCCAGCAGCGTAGGCCCACTCCCAGGGGAGACTGAAGCTTTCTTT

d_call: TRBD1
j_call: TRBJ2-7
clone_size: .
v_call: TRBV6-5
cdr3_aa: CASRNRGSGEQYF
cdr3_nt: TGTGCCAGCAGAAACAGGGGCTCCGGCGAGCAGTACTTC

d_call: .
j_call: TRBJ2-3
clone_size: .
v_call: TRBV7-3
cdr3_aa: CASRRDQRGDTQYF
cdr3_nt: TGTGCCAGCAGACGGGACCAGAGGGGGGATACGCAGTATTTT

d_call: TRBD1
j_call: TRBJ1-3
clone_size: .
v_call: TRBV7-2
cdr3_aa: CASSYGRQGQTGNTIYF
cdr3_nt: TGTGCCAGCAGCTATGGGCGACAGGGTCAAACCGGAAACACCATATATTTT

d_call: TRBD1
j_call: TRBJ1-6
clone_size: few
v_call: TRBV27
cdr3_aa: CASSSGTGNSPLHF
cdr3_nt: TGTGCCAGCAGTTCGGGGACAGGGAATTCACCCCTCCACTTT

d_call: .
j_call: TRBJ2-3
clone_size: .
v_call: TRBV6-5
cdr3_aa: CASSYYGGRSTDTQYF
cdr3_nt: TGTGCCAGCAGTTATTACGGGGGAAGAAGCACAGATACGCAGTATTTT

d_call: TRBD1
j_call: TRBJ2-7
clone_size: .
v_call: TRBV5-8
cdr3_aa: CASSRGQGIYEQYF
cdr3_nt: TGTGCCAGCAGCCGCGGACAGGGGATTTACGAGCAGTACTTC

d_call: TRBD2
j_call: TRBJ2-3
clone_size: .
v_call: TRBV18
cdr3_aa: CASSPGSSGSTDTQYF
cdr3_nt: TGTGCCAGCTCACCGGGGTCTAGCGGTAGCACAGATACGCAGTATTTT

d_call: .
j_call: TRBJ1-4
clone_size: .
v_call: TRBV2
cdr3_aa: CASRIRTGLGYEKLFF
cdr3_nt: TGTGCCAGCAGGATTCGGACTGGGCTTGGTTATGAAAAACTGTTTTTT

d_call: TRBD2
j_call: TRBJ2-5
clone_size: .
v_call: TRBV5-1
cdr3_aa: CASSLFSRLAPQETQYF
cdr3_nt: TGCGCCAGCAGCTTGTTTAGTCGACTAGCCCCACAAGAGACCCAGTACTTC

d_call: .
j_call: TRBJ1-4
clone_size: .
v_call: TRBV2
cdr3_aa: CASRTGAVSEKLFF
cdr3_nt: TGTGCCAGCAGGACAGGCGCGGTTAGTGAAAAACTGTTTTTT

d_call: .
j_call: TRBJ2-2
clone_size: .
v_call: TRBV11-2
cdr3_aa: CASSLGRWGHAGELFF
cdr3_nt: TGTGCCAGCAGCTTAGGTCGCTGGGGGCACGCCGGGGAGCTGTTTTTT

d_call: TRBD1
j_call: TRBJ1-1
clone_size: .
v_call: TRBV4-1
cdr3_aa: CASSQEGQGAPEAFF
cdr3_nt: TGCGCCAGCAGCCAAGAAGGACAGGGGGCCCCTGAAGCTTTCTTT

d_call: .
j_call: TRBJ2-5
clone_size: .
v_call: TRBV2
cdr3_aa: CASIGLALETQYF
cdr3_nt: TGTGCCAGCATTGGTCTAGCCTTGGAGACCCAGTACTTC

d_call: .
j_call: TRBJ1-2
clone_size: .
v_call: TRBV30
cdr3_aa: CAWMGQGTYYGYTF
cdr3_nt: TGTGCCTGGATGGGTCAGGGGACCTACTATGGCTACACCTTC

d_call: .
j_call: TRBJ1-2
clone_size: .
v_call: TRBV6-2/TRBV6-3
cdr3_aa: CASSYGDSVRGYTF
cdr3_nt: TGTGCCAGCAGTTACGGGGACTCTGTCCGGGGCTACACCTTC

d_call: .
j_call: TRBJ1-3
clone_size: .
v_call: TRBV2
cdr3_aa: CASSEARSWAGNTIYF
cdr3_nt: TGTGCCAGCAGTGAAGCGCGGTCGTGGGCTGGAAACACCATATATTTT

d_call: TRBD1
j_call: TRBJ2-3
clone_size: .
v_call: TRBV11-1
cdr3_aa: CASSLAGTQGMYTQYF
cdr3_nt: TGTGCCAGCAGCTTAGCGGGTACACAGGGGATGTATACGCAGTATTTT

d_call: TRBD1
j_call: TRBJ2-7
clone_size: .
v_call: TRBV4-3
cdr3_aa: CASSRGQGATGQYF
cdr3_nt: TGCGCCAGCAGCCGCGGACAGGGGGCAACGGGGCAGTACTTC

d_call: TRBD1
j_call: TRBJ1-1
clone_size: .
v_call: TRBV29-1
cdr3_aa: CSASSGGNTEAFF
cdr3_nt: TGCAGCGCTAGCTCAGGGGGGAACACTGAAGCTTTCTTT

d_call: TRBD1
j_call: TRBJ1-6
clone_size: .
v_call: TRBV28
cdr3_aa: CASSNRDRGPYNSPLHF
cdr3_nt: TGTGCCAGCAGTAACCGGGACAGGGGGCCCTATAATTCACCCCTCCACTTT

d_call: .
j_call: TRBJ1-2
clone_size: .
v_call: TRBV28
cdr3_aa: CASSLNGGYTF
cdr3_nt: TGTGCCAGCAGTTTAAACGGTGGCTACACCTTC

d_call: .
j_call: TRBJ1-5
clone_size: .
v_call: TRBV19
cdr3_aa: CASNKYQDQPQHF
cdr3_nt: TGTGCCAGTAATAAGTATCAGGATCAGCCCCAGCATTTT